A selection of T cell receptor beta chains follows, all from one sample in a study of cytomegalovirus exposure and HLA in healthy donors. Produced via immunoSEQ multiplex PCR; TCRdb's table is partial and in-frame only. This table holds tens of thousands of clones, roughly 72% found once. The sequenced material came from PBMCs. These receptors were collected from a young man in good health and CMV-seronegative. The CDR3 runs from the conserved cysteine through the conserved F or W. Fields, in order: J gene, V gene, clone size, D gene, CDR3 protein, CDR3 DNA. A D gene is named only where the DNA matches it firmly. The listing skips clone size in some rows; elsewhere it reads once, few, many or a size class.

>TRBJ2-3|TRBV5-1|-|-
CASSLVRSADTQYF
TGCGCCAGCAGCTTGGTGCGCTCGGCAGATACGCAGTATTTT
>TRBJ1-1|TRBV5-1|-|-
CASSEGETEAFF
TGCGCCAGCAGCGAGGGGGAAACTGAAGCTTTCTTT
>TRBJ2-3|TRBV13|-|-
CASSYPEEDTQYF
TGTGCCAGCAGCTACCCGGAGGAAGATACGCAGTATTTT
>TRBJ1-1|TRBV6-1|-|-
CASSEYTMLNTEAFF
TGTGCCAGCAGTGAGTACACAATGCTGAACACTGAAGCTTTCTTT
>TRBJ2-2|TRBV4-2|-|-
CASSQDLPSSNTGELFF
TGTGCCAGCAGCCAAGATCTGCCTAGCAGTAACACCGGGGAGCTGTTTTTT
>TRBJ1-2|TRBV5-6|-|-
CASSFGLEGNGYTF
TGTGCCAGCAGCTTTGGTTTGGAGGGGAATGGCTACACCTTC
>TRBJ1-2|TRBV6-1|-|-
CASRYHREYGYTF
TGTGCCAGCAGATATCACAGGGAGTATGGCTACACCTTC
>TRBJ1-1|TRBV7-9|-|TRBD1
CASSSEGAPVFTEAFF
TGTGCCAGCAGCTCCGAGGGGGCGCCTGTTTTCACTGAAGCTTTCTTT
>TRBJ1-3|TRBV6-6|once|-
CASSYSTAGNTIYF
TGTGCCAGCAGTTACTCCACTGCCGGAAACACCATATATTTT
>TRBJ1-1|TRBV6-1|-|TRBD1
CASTLDRVTEAFF
TGTGCCAGCACATTGGACAGGGTGACTGAAGCTTTCTTT
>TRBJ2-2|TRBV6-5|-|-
CASSYSSGSWELFF
TGTGCCAGCAGTTACTCGTCGGGGTCGTGGGAGCTGTTTTTT
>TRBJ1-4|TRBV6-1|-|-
CASSELQGSTNEKLFF
TGTGCCAGCAGTGAATTACAGGGTTCCACTAATGAAAAACTGTTTTTT
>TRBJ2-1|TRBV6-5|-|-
CASSYSTQGLEQFF
TGTGCCAGCAGTTACTCGACCCAAGGACTAGAGCAGTTCTTC
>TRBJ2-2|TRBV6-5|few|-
CASSYSRQQNTGELFF
TGTGCCAGCAGTTACTCTCGACAGCAGAACACCGGGGAGCTGTTTTTT
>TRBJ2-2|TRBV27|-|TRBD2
CASSFREAGLELFF
TGTGCCAGCAGTTTTCGGGAGGCCGGGTTGGAGCTGTTTTTT
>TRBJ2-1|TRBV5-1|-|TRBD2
CASSLQSGGADEQFF
TGCGCCAGCAGCTTGCAGAGCGGGGGGGCCGATGAGCAGTTCTTC
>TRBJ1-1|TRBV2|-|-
CASSLRVEGEAFF
TGTGCCAGCAGTCTAAGGGTGGAGGGTGAAGCTTTCTTT
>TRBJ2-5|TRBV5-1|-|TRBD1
CASSLSPQGAGETQYF
TGCGCCAGCAGCTTGAGCCCACAGGGGGCAGGTGAGACCCAGTACTTC
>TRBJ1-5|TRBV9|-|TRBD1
CASSAGQGTNQPQHF
TGTGCCAGCAGCGCCGGACAGGGCACCAATCAGCCCCAGCATTTT
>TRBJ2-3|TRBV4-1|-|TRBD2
CASSHRLSGTVTDTQYF
TGCGCCAGCAGCCACCGACTCAGCGGGACGGTCACAGATACGCAGTATTTT
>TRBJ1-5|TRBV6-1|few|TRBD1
CASGGTVRNQPQHF
TGTGCCAGCGGGGGGACAGTCAGGAATCAGCCCCAGCATTTT
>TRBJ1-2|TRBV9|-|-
CASSLGVGGFGYTF
TGTGCCAGCAGCCTGGGCGTCGGGGGTTTTGGCTACACCTTC
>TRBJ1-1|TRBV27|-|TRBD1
CASSLSQGATEAFF
TGTGCCAGCAGTTTAAGTCAGGGGGCGACTGAAGCTTTCTTT
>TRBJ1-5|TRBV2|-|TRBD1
CATSTGGDQPQHF
TGTGCCACCTCTACAGGGGGGGATCAGCCCCAGCATTTT
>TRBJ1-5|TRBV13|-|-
CASSLGYPGEQPQHF
TGTGCCAGCAGCTTAGGTTATCCAGGGGAACAGCCCCAGCATTTT
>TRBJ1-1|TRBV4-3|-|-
CASSFGQGAEAFF
-
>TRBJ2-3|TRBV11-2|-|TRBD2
CASSLVRGLAHTDTQYF
TGTGCCAGCAGCTTAGTCAGGGGACTAGCGCACACAGATACGCAGTATTTT